This paragraph covers one TCR beta chain sequence. Its antigen is unidentified. A much larger clone lies one base from this, so it may be a read error. The study, taken as a whole, reports: Tumor memory CD4+ T cell TCR gene usage was found to cluster with blood and lymph node memory CD4+ cells and with lymph node naive CD4+ cells. Greatest tumor Treg TCR overlap was with tumor naive CD4+ cells.

Constant-region reverse primers amplified full-length variable regions, followed by semi-nested Nested Universal Primer A PCR. MiXCR was run by TCRdb on the 5' RACE reads, yielding one entry per CDR3 protein. The table shows about 54,000 distinct CDR3 sequences, with 15% to 20% occurring only once. Trimming removed 6 bases from V and 6 bases from J, with 15 bases in between. This CDR3 is 13 amino acids long. The germline V gene has CDR1 SGHRS and CDR2 YFSETQ. Sequenced: naive CD4+ T cells sorted from blood. Subset of the sample: naive CD4+ T cells, CD4+CD45RA+CD25-. V and J are TRBV5-1 and TRBJ1-2; a weak D match, TRBD1 (6 bases). This TCR derives from a female donor with breast cancer. The CDR3 region has the DNA TGCGCCAGCAACAGCCGACCAGGGGATGGCTACACCTTC. This translates into CASNSRPGDGYTF.